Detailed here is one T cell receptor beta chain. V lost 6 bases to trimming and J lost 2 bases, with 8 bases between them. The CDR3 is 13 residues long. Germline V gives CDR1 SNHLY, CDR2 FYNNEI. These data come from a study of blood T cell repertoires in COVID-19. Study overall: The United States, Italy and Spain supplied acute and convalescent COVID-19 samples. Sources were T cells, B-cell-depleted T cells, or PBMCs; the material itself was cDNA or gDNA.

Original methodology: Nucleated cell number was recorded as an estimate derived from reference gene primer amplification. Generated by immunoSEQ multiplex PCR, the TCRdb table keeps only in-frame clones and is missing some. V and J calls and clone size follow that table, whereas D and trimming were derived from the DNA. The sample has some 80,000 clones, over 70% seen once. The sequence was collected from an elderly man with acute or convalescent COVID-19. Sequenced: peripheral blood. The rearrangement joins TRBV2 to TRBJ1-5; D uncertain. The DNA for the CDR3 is TGTGCCAGCAGGCAGACTGGCAATCAGCCCCAGCATTTT. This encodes CASRQTGNQPQHF.